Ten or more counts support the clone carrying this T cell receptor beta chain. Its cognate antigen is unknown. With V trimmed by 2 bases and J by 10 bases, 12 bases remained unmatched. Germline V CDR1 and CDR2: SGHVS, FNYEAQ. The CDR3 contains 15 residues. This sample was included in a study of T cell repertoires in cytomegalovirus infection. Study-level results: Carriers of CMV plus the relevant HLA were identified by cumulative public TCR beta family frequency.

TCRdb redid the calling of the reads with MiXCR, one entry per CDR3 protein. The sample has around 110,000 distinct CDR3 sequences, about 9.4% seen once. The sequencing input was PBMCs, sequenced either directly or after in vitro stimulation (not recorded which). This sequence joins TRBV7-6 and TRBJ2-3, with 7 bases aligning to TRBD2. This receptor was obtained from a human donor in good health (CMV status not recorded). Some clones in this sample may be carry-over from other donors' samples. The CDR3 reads CASSLRQATAGAQYF. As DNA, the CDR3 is TGTGCCAGCAGCTTAAGGCAAGCGACCGCGGGGGCGCAGTATTTT. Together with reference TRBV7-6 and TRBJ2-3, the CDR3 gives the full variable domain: GAGVSQSPRYKVTKRGQDVALRCDPISGHVSLYWYRQALGQGPEFLTYFNYEAQQDKSGLPNDRFSAERPEGSISTLTIQRTEQRDSAMYRCASSLRQATAGAQYFGPGTRLTVL.